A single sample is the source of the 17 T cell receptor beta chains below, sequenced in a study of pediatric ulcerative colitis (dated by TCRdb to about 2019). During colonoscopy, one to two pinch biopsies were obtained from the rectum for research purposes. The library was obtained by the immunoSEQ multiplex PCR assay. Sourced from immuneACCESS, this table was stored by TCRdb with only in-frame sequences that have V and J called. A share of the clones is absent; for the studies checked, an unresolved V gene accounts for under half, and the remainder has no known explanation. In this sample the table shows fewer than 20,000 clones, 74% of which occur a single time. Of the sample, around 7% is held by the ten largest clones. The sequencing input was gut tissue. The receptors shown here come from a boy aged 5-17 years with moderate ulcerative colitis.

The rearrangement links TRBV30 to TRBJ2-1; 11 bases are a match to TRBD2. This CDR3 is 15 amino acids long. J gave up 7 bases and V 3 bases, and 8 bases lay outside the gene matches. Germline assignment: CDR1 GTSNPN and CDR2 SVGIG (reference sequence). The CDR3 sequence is CAWSAGTSGLNEQFF. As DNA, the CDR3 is TGTGCCTGGAGCGCCGGGACTAGCGGTTTAAATGAGCAGTTCTTC.

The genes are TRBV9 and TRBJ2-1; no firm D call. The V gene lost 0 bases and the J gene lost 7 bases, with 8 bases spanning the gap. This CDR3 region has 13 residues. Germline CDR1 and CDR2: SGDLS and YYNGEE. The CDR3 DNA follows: TGTGCCAGCAGCGTAGCCGTCAGTAATGAGCAGTTCTTC. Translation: CASSVAVSNEQFF.

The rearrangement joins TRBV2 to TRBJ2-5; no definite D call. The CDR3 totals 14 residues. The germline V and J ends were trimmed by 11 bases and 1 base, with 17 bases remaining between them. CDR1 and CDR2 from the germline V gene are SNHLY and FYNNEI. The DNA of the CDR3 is TGTGCCTCCCCAAGGCGGACGTTCCAAGAGACCCAGTACTTC. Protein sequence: CASPRRTFQETQYF.

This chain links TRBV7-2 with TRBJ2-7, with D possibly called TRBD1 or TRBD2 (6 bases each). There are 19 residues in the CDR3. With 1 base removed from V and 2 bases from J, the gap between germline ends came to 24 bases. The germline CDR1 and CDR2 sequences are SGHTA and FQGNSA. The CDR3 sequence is CASSLEAGVGGRSPYEQYF. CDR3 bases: TGTGCCAGCAGCTTAGAGGCCGGGGTAGGGGGGAGGTCCCCCTACGAGCAGTACTTC.

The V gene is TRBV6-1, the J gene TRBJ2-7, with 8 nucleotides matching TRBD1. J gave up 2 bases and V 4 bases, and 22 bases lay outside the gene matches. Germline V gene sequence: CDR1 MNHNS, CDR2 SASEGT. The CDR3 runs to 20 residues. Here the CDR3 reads CASSVQPGTGTHYDTYEQYF. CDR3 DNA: TGTGCCAGCAGTGTACAACCCGGGACAGGTACTCATTACGATACCTACGAGCAGTACTTC.

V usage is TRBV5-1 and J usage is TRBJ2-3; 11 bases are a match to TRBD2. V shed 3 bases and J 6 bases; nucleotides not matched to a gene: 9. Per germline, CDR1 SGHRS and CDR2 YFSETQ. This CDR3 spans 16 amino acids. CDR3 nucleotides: TGCGCCAGCAGCTGGGGACTAGCGGCGGAGACGGATACGCAGTATTTT. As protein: CASSWGLAAETDTQYF.

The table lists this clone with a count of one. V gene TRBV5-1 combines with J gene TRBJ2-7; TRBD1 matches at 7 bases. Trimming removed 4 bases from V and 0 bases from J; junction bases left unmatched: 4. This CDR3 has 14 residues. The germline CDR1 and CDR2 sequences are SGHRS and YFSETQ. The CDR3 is CASSDSGGSYEQYF. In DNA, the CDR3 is TGCGCCAGCAGCGATTCAGGGGGCTCCTACGAGCAGTACTTC. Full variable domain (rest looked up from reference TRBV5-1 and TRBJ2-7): KAGVTQTPRYLIKTRGQQVTLSCSPISGHRSVSWYQQTPGQGLQFLFEYFSETQRNKGNFPGRFSGRQFSNSRSEMNVSTLELGDSALYLCASSDSGGSYEQYFGPGTRLTVT.

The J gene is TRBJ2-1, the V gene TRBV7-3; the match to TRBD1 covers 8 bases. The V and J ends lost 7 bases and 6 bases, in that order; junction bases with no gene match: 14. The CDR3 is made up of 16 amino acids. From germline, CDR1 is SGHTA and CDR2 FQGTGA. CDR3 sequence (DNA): TGTGCCAGCACCTGCCTTAGTTTGACAGGGGCCAATGAGCAGTTCTTC. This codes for CASTCLSLTGANEQFF.

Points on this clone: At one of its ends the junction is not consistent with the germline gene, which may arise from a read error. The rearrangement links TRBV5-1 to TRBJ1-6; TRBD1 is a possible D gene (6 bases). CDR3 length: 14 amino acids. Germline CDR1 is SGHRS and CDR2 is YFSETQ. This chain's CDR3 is CASSLWTDWSPLHF. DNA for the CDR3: TGTGCCAGCAGCTTGTGGACAGATTGGTCACCCCTCCACTTT. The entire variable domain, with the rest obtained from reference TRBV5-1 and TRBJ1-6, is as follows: KAGVTQTPRYLIKTRGQQVTLSCSPISGHRSVSWYQQTPGQGLQFLFEYFSETQRNKGNFPGRFSGRQFSNSRSEMNVSTLELGDSALYLCASSLWTDWSPLHFGNGTRLTVT.

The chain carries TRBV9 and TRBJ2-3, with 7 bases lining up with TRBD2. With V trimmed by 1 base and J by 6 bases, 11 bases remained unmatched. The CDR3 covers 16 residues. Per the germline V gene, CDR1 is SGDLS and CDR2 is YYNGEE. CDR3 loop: CASSVYSRGLVDTQYF. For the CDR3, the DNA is TGTGCCAGCAGCGTATACAGTCGAGGACTAGTTGATACGCAGTATTTT.

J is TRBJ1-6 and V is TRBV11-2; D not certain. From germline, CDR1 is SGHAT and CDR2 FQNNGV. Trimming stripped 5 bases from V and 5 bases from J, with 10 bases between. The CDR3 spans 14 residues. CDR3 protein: CASSQGRDNSPLHF. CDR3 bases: TGTGCCAGCAGCCAAGGACGGGATAATTCACCCCTCCACTTT.

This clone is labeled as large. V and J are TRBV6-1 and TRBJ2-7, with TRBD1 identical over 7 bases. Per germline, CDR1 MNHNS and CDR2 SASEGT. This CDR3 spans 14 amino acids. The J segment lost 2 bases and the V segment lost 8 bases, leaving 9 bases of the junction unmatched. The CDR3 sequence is CASEEGTVPYEQYF. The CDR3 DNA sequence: TGTGCCAGCGAAGAAGGGACAGTACCCTACGAGCAGTACTTC.

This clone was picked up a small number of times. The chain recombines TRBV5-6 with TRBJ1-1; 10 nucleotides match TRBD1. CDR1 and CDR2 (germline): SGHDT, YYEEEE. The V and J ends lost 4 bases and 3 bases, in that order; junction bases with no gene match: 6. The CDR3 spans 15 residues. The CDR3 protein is CASSLGTGVDTEAFF. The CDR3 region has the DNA TGTGCCAGCAGCCTGGGGACAGGGGTTGACACTGAAGCTTTCTTT.

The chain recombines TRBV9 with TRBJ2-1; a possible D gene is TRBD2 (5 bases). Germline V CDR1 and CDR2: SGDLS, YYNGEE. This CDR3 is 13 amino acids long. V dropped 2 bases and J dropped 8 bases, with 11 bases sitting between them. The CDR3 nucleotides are TGTGCCAGCAGCGTGTACGGGGTCGATGAGCAGTTCTTC. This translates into CASSVYGVDEQFF.

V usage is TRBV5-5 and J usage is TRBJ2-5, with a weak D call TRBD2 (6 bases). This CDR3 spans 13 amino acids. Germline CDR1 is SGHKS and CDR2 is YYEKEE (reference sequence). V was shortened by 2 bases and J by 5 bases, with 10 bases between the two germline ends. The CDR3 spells CASSLGGMETQYF. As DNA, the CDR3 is TGTGCCAGCAGCTTAGGAGGGATGGAGACCCAGTACTTC. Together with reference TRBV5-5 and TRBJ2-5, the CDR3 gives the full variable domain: DAGVTQSPTHLIKTRGQQVTLRCSPISGHKSVSWYQQVLGQGPQFIFQYYEKEERGRGNFPDRFSARQFPNYSSELNVNALLLGDSALYLCASSLGGMETQYFGPGTRLLVL.

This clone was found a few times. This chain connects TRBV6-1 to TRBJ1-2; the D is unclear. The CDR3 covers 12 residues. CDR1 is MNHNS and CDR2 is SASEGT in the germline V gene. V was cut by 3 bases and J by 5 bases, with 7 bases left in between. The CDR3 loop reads CASSERLYGYTF. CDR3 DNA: TGTGCCAGCAGTGAGAGACTGTATGGCTACACCTTC.

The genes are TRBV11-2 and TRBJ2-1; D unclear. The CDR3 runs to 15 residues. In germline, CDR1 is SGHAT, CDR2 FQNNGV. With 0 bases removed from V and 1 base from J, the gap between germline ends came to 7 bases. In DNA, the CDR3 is TGTGCCAGCAGCTTAGAAGACCAGTCCTACAATGAGCAGTTCTTC. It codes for CASSLEDQSYNEQFF.